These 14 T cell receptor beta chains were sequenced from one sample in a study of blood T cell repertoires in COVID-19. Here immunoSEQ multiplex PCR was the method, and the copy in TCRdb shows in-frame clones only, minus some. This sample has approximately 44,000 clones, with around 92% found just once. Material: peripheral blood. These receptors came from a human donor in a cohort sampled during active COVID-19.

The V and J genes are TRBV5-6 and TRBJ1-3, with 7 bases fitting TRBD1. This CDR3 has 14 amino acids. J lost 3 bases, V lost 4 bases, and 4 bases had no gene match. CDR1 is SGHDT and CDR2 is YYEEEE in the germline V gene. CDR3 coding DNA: TGTGCCAGCAGCGGGACAGCGAGTGGAAACACCATATATTTT. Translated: CASSGTASGNTIYF.

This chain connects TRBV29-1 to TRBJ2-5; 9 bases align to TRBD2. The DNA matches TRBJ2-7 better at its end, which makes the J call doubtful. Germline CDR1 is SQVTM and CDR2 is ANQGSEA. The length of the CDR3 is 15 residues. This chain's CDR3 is CSVEDIAGDPYEQYF. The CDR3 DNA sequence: TGCAGCGTTGAAGATATAGCGGGAGACCCCTACGAGCAGTACTTC.

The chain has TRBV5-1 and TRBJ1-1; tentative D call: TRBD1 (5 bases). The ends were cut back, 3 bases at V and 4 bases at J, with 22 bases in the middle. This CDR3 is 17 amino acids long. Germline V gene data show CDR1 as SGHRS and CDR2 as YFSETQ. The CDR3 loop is CASSSPLRGGEFTEAFF. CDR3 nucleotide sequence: TGCGCCAGCAGCTCCCCGCTGCGGGGGGGAGAGTTCACTGAAGCTTTCTTT. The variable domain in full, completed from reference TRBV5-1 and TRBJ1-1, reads KAGVTQTPRYLIKTRGQQVTLSCSPISGHRSVSWYQQTPGQGLQFLFEYFSETQRNKGNFPGRFSGRQFSNSRSEMNVSTLELGDSALYLCASSSPLRGGEFTEAFFGQGTRLTVV.

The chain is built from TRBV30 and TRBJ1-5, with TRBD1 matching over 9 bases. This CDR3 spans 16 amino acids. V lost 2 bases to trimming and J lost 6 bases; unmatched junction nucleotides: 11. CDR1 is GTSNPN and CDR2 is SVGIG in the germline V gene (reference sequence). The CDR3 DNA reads TGTGCCTGGAGTTATCTCGGACAGGGGAACGCTCAGCCCCAGCATTTT. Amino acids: CAWSYLGQGNAQPQHF.

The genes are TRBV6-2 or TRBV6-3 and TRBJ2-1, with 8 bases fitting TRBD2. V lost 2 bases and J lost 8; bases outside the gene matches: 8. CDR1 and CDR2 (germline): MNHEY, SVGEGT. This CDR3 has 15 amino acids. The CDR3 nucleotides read TGTGCCAGCAGTTACCCCGGGGGGGCTAGAGATGAGCAGTTCTTC. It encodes CASSYPGGARDEQFF.

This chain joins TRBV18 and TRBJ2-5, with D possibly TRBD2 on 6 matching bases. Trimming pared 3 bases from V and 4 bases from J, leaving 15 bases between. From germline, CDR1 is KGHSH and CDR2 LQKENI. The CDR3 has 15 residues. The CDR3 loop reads CASSPVMLASETQYF. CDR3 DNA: TGTGCCAGCTCACCCGTGATGCTAGCGTCAGAGACCCAGTACTTC.

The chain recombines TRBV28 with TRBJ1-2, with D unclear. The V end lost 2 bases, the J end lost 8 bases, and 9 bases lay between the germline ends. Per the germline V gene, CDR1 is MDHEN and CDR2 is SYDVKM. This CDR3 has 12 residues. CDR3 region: CASSLVSGGYTF. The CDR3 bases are TGTGCCAGCAGTTTAGTAAGTGGCGGCTACACCTTC.

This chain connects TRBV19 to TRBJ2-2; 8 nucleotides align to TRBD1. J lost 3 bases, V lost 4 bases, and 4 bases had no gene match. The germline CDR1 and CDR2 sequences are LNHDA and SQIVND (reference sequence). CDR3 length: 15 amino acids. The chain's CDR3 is CASSKGQAHTGELFF. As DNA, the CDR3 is TGTGCCAGTAGTAAGGGACAGGCGCACACCGGGGAGCTGTTTTTT. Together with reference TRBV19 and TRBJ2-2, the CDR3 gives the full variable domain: DGGITQSPKYLFRKEGQNVTLSCEQNLNHDAMYWYRQDPGQGLRLIYYSQIVNDFQKGDIAEGYSVSREKKESFPLTVTSAQKNPTAFYLCASSKGQAHTGELFFGEGSRLTVL.

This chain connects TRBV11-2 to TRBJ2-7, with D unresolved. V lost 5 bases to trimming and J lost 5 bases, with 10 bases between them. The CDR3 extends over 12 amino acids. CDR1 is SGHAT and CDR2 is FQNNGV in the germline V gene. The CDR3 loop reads CASSHLSDEQYF. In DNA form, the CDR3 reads TGTGCCAGCAGCCATTTATCGGACGAGCAGTACTTC.

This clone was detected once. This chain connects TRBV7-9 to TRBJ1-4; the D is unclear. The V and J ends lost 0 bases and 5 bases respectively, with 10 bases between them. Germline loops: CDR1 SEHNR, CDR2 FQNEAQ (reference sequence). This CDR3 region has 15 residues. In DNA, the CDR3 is TGTGCCAGCAGCTTAGCCGAGGGTGGAAATGAAAAACTGTTTTTT. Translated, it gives CASSLAEGGNEKLFF.

CDR3 loop: CASSSWAAKNIQYF. CDR3 DNA sequence: TGTGCCAGCAGCTCGTGGGCGGCCAAAAACATTCAGTACTTC. This chain joins TRBV5-8 and TRBJ2-4; D unclear. In germline, CDR1 is SGHTS, CDR2 YDEGEE. Trimming shortened V by 3 bases and J by 1 base, and 8 bases separated the two germline ends. The CDR3 runs 14 residues.

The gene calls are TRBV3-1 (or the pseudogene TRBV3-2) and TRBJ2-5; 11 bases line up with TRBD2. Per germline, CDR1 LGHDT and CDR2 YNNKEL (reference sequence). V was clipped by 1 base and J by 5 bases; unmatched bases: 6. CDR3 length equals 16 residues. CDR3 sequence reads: CASSQGGTSGRETQYF. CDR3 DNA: TGTGCCAGCAGCCAAGGGGGGACTAGCGGTCGGGAGACCCAGTACTTC.

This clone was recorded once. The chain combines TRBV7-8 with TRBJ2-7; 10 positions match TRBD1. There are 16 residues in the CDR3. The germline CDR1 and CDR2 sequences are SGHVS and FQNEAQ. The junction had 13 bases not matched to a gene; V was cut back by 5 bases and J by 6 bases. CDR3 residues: CASSPTGQGTIGEQYF. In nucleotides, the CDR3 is TGTGCCAGCAGCCCGACGGGACAGGGGACAATCGGCGAGCAGTACTTC.

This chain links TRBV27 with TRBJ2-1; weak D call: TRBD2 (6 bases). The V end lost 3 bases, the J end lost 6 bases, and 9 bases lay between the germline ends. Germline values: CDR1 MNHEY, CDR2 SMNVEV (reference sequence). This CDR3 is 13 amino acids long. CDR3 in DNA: TGTGCCAGCAGTTTCTCTAGCGCCAATGAGCAGTTCTTC. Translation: CASSFSSANEQFF.